A selection of T cell receptor beta chains follows, all from one sample in a study of T cell repertoires in cytomegalovirus infection. TCRdb recomputed calls from the reads with MiXCR, one row per CDR3 protein. The sample lists around 530,000 distinct CDR3 sequences, 26% seen once, with approximately 13% in the top ten. Sequenced: PBMCs. Source of these receptors: a human donor in good health (CMV status not recorded). Some clones in this sample may be carry-over from other donors' samples. CDR3s include the opening cysteine and the closing phenylalanine or tryptophan. Each record gives: clone size, D gene, V gene, J gene, CDR3 DNA, CDR3 protein. A D gene is named only where the DNA matches it firmly. The size of a clone is reported for some rows only, either as once, few or many, or as a class for expanded clones.

.	TRBD2	TRBV27	TRBJ2-1	TGTGCCAGCAGTTTATGGCTAGCGGGGGGCTATGAGCAGTTCTTC	CASSLWLAGGYEQFF
.	TRBD1	TRBV6-5	TRBJ1-5	TGTGCCAGCAGGGACACAGGGGTCAATCAGCCCCAGCATTTT	CASRDTGVNQPQHF
few	TRBD1	TRBV19	TRBJ2-7	TGTGCCAGTAGTATACGGGTGCAGGGGGTCTACGAGCAGTACTTC	CASSIRVQGVYEQYF
few	.	TRBV15	TRBJ2-7	TGTGCCACCAGCCGAGGAGGGACGGTCTACGAGCAGTACTTC	CATSRGGTVYEQYF
few	.	TRBV9	TRBJ2-5	TGTGCCAGCAGCGTTGGGACCGTGGGAATCCAGTACTTC	CASSVGTVGIQYF
.	TRBD1	TRBV6-5	TRBJ1-5	TGTGCCAGCAGGGACGGACAGGGCTATCAGCCCCAGCATTTT	CASRDGQGYQPQHF
many	TRBD2	TRBV7-2	TRBJ2-1	TGTGCCAGCAGCTTACGAGCGGGAAACACCTACAATGAGCAGTTCTTC	CASSLRAGNTYNEQFF
few	TRBD2	TRBV5-1	TRBJ2-1	TGCGCCAGCAGCACGGGAGCGGGAGGTTACTATGAGCAGTTCTTC	CASSTGAGGYYEQFF
many	.	TRBV7-2	TRBJ1-1	TGTGCCAGCACCCAACAGCTGAACACTGAAGCTTTCTTT	CASTQQLNTEAFF
few	.	TRBV6-2/TRBV6-3	TRBJ1-1	TGTGCCAGCAGTTACTCGGTTCGGTCTAAGAACACTGAAGCTTTCTTT	CASSYSVRSKNTEAFF
few	TRBD2	TRBV9	TRBJ2-5	TGTGCCAGCAGCGTAGCAACTAGCGGGAGATCTGCGGAGACCCAGTACTTC	CASSVATSGRSAETQYF
.	.	TRBV4-1	TRBJ1-4	TGCGCCAGCAGCCAAGGGACCGACCCGGGAACAAATGGTTTTTTT	CASSQGTDPGTNGFF
.	.	TRBV11-2	TRBJ2-2	TGTGCCAGCAGCTTACCCACTAAGAACACCGGGGAGCTGTTTTTT	CASSLPTKNTGELFF
few	.	TRBV7-6	TRBJ2-1	TGTGCCAGCAGCTACCCCCGGCGGTCCTACAATGAGCAGTTCTTC	CASSYPRRSYNEQFF
.	.	TRBV7-6	TRBJ2-7	TGTGCCAGCAGCTTAGGACCTGTCGGTGGGGCCGAGCAGTACTTC	CASSLGPVGGAEQYF
.	TRBD2	TRBV6-6	TRBJ2-1	TGTGCCAGCAGTTACTCGCTAGCGGGATCCAATGAGCAGTTCTTC	CASSYSLAGSNEQFF
many	.	TRBV7-2	TRBJ1-4	TGTGCCAGCAGCTTAGCGGGCAGGGTAAATGAAAAACTGTTTTTT	CASSLAGRVNEKLFF
.	.	TRBV27	TRBJ1-5	TGTGCCAGCAGTCCTGGATTCCTGATCAATCAGCCCCAGCATTTT	CASSPGFLINQPQHF
.	.	TRBV30	TRBJ1-1	TGTGCCTGGAGTGAGGACGGGAACACTGAAGCTTTCTTT	CAWSEDGNTEAFF
few	.	TRBV29-1	TRBJ2-3	TGCAGCGTTGACGGGGGGCCGGACACAGATACGCAGTATTTT	CSVDGGPDTDTQYF